This T cell receptor (beta chain) came from a study of blood T cell repertoires in COVID-19 (dated by TCRdb to the early 2020s). Looking at the study overall: Collaborator samples came from the United States, Italy and Spain and covered acute and convalescent phases of COVID-19. Subjects who had been exposed to COVID-19, were actively infected with it, or had recovered from it provided the deeply sampled blood TCRbeta repertoires that made up the dataset. The samples were drawn from two sources: the first 160 participants of the ongoing ImmuneRACE study, and 1,000 to 1,500 subjects contributed by 6 global collaborators. The material from the prospective study consisted of cDNA or gDNA derived from T cells, B-cell-depleted T cells, or PBMCs. Where HLA class I and class II types were available, the types were taken from metadata supplied by the sample provider, not from assay-based typing. The repertoires were released in a freely available public database intended as a resource for research on the immune response to SARS-CoV-2. Sample metadata almost always included a de-identified subject ID, COVID-19 status, age in years and sex.

General study outcomes and caveats: The amount of clinical and demographic metadata varied by source and participant and was provided uncurated.

Whole blood was collected in K2EDTA tubes by collaborating institutions according to the institutions' own protocols. For TCRbeta analysis, collaborators shipped samples as frozen whole blood, isolated PBMCs, or DNA extracted from either of those sample types. Concerning this clone: Its antigen is still unknown. Nothing much larger sits one base from this clone, and base qualities are not available.

The CDR3 numbers 13 residues from cysteine through phenylalanine. The retained sequence is limited to the CDR3, 39 bases, with the frame set at the first base. In the germline V gene, CDR1 corresponds to MNHEY and CDR2 to SVGAGI. V was cut back by 6 bases and J by 1 base, leaving a gap of 8 bases between them. TCRbeta CDR3 regions were amplified from genomic DNA using the immunoSEQ Assay, a bias-controlled multiplex PCR. As for the original processing: Within the assay, amplification of reference gene primers was used to estimate how many nucleated cells each sample contained. Sequence reads were collapsed and filtered to measure the absolute abundance of every unique TCRbeta CDR3 rearrangement. For each sample, productive Simpson clonality was calculated as the square root of Simpson's diversity index across productive rearrangements. TCRdb retrieved this table from immuneACCESS and kept in-frame rearrangements only. Not all clones are present; in checked studies, unresolved V genes account for under half, and no reason is known for the remainder. V, J and clone size are those of that table, while D and trimming were read from the DNA. The sample yields more than 65,000 clones; about 76% were counted once. Less than 20% of the sample lies in the top ten.

This sequence uses TRBV6-5 and TRBJ2-3; the best D guess is TRBD2, with 5 bases matching. The source is a woman over 75 with active or convalescent COVID-19. The sequenced sample consisted of peripheral blood. The CDR3 is CASRRAGTDTQYF. The DNA sequence is given as TGTGCCAGCAGGAGGGCTGGCACAGATACGCAGTATTTT.